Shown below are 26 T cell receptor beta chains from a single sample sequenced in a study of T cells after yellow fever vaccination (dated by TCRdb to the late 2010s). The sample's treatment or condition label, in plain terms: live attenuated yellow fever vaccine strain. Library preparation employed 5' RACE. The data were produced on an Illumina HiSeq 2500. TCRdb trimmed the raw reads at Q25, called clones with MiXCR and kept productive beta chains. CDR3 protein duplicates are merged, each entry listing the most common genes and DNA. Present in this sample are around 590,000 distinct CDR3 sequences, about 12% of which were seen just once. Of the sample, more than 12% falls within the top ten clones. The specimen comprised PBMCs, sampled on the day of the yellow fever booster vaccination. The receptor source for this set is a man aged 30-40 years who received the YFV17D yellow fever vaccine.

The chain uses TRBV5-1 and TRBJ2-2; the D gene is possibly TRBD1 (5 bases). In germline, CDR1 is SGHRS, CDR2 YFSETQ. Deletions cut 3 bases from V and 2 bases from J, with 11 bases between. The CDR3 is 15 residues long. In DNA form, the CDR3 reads TGCGCCAGCAGCTCGGACACAACTAACACCGGGGAGCTGTTTTTT. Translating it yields CASSSDTTNTGELFF.

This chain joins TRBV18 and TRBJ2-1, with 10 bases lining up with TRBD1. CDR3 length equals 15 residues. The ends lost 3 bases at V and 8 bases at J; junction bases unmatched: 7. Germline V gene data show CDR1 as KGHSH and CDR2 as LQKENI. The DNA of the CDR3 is TGTGCCAGCTCACCGACAGGGGGCGCTTACCATGAGCAGTTCTTC. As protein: CASSPTGGAYHEQFF.

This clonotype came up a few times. The CDR3 sequence: CATSDSWQQETQYF. The CDR3 DNA sequence: TGTGCCACCAGTGATTCGTGGCAGCAAGAGACCCAGTACTTC. The rearrangement links TRBV24-1 to TRBJ2-5; no firm D call. Germline assignment: CDR1 KGHDR and CDR2 SFDVKD. V was shortened by 2 bases and J by 2 bases, with 8 bases between the two germline ends. CDR3 size: 14 residues.

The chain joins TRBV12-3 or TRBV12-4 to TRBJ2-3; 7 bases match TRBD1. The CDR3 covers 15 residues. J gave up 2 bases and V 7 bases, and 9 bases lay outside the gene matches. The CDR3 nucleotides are TGTGCCAGCACCCAACTAGGGGGCCCCACAGATACGCAGTATTTT. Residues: CASTQLGGPTDTQYF.

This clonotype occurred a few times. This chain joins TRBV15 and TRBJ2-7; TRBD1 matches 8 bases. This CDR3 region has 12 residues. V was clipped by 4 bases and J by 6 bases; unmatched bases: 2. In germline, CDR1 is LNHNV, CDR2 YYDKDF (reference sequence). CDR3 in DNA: TGTGCCACCAGCAAAACAGGGGGCGAGCAGTACTTC. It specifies CATSKTGGEQYF.

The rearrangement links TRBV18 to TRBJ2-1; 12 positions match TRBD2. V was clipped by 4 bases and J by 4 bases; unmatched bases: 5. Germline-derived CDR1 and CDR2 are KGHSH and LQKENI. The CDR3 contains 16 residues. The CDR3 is CASSRILAGGYNEQFF. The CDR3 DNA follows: TGTGCCAGCTCACGTATACTAGCGGGAGGTTACAATGAGCAGTTCTTC.

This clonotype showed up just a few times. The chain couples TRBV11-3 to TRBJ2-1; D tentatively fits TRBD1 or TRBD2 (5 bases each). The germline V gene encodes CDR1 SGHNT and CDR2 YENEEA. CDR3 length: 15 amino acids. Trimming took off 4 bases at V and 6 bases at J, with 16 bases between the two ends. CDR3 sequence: CASSSKGAGANEQFF. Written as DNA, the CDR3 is TGTGCCAGCAGCTCAAAGGGAGCTGGGGCCAATGAGCAGTTCTTC.

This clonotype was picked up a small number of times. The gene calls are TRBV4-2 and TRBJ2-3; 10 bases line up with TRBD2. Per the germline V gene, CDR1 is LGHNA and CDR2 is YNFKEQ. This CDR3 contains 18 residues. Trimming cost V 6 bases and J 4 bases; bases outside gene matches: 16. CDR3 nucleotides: TGTGCCAGCAGTCCTCTGTCGCCCAGCGGGAGGGTTGCAGATACGCAGTATTTT. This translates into CASSPLSPSGRVADTQYF.

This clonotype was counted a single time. In DNA form, the CDR3 reads TGTGCCAGCAGCTTAGTCCCCCAGGGGGGCGCCCTCCACTTT. It yields the protein CASSLVPQGGALHF. J is TRBJ1-6 and V is TRBV7-2, with TRBD1 matching 7 bases. The V gene end was trimmed by 1 base and the J gene end by 14 bases; junction bases not matched to a gene: 8. The germline V gene has CDR1 SGHTA and CDR2 FQGNSA. CDR3 length: 14 amino acids.

CDR3 protein: CASSLLQGMLYEQYF. Here the CDR3 DNA reads TGTGCCAGCAGCTTACTCCAGGGGATGCTCTACGAGCAGTACTTC. This chain connects TRBV7-9 to TRBJ2-7; tentative D call: TRBD1 (6 bases). With 2 bases removed from V and 3 bases from J, the gap between germline ends came to 14 bases. The CDR3 has 15 amino acids. Germline assignment: CDR1 SEHNR and CDR2 FQNEAQ (reference sequence).

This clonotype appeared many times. CDR3 residues: CASSELVETQYF. DNA for the CDR3: TGTGCCAGCAGTGAACTGGTTGAGACCCAGTACTTC. This sequence joins TRBV2 and TRBJ2-5; D gene unclear. The V and J ends lost 2 bases and 5 bases respectively, with 6 bases between them. The CDR3 covers 12 residues. Germline CDR1 reads SNHLY; CDR2 reads FYNNEI.

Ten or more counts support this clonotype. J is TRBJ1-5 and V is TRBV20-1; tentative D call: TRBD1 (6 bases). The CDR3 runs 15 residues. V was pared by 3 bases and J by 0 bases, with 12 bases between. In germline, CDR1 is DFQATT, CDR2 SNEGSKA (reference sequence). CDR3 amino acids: CSASPGAVSNQPQHF. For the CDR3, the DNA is TGCAGTGCTAGCCCAGGGGCAGTTAGCAATCAGCCCCAGCATTTT.

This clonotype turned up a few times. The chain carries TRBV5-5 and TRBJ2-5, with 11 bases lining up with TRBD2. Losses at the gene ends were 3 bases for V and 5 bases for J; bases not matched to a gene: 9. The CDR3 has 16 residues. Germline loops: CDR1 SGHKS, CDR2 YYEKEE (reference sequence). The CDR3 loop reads CASSSPGLAVGETQYF. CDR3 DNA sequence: TGTGCCAGCAGCTCTCCGGGACTAGCGGTAGGGGAGACCCAGTACTTC. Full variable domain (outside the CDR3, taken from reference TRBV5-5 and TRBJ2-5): DAGVTQSPTHLIKTRGQQVTLRCSPISGHKSVSWYQQVLGQGPQFIFQYYEKEERGRGNFPDRFSARQFPNYSSELNVNALLLGDSALYLCASSSPGLAVGETQYFGPGTRLLVL.

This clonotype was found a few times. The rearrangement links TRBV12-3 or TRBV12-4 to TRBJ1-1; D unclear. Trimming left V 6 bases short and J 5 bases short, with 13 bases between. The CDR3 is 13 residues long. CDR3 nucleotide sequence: TGTGCCAGCAGCAGCAGGACCTGGACTGAAGCTTTCTTT. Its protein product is CASSSRTWTEAFF.

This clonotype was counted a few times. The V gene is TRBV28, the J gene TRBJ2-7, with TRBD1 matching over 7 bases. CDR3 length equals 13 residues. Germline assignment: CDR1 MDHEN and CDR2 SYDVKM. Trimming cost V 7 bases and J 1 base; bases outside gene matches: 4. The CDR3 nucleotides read TGTGCCAGCAAAGGACAGGAGTCCTACGAGCAGTACTTC. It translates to CASKGQESYEQYF.

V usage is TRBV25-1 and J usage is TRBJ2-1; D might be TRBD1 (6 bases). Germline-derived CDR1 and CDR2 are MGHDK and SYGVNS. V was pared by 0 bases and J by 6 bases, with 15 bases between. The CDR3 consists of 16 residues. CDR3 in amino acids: CASSEYLDSLINEQFF. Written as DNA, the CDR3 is TGTGCCAGCAGTGAATACTTGGACAGTCTGATCAATGAGCAGTTCTTC.

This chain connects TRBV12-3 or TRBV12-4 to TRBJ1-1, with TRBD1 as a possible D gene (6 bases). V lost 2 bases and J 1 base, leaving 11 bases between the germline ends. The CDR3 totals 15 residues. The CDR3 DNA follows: TGTGCCAGCAGTTTAAGGGGGGTCGGGAACACTGAAGCTTTCTTT. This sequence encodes CASSLRGVGNTEAFF.

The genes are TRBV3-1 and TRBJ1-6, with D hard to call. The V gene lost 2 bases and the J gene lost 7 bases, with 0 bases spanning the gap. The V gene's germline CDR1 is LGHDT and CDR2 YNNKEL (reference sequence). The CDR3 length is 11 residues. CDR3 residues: CASSQNSPLHF. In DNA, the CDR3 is TGTGCCAGCAGCCAAAATTCACCCCTCCACTTT.

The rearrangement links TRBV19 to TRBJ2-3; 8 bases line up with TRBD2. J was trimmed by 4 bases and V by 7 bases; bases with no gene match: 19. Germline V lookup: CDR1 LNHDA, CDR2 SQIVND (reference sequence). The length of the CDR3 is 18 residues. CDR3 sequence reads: CASTTPGKTSASPDTQYF. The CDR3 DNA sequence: TGTGCCAGTACGACACCAGGGAAGACTAGCGCCAGCCCAGATACGCAGTATTTT. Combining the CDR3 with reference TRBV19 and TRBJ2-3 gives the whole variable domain DGGITQSPKYLFRKEGQNVTLSCEQNLNHDAMYWYRQDPGQGLRLIYYSQIVNDFQKGDIAEGYSVSREKKESFPLTVTSAQKNPTAFYLCASTTPGKTSASPDTQYFGPGTRLTVL.

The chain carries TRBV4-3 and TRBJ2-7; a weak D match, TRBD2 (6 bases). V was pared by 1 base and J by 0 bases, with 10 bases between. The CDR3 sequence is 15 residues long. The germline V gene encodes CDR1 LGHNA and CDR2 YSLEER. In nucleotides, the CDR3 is TGCGCCAGCAGCCAAGGTTTCGGGAGCTCCTACGAGCAGTACTTC. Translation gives CASSQGFGSSYEQYF.

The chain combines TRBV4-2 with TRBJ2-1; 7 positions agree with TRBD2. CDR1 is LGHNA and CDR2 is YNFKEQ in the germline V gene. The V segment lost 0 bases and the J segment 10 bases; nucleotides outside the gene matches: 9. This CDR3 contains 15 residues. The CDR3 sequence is CASSQESGRAGEQFF. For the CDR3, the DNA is TGTGCCAGCAGCCAAGAATCGGGGAGGGCGGGAGAGCAGTTCTTC.

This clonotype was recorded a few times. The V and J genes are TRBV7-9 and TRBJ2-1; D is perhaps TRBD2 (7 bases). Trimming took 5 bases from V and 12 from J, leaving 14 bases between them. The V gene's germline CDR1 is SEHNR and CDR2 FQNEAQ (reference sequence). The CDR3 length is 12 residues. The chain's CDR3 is CASSQGGRGQFF. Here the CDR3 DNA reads TGTGCCAGCAGCCAAGGGGGGAGGGGGCAGTTCTTC.

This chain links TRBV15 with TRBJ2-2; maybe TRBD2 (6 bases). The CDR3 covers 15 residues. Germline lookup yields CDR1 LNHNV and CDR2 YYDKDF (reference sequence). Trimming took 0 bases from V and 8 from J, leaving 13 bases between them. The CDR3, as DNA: TGTGCCACCAGCAGAGAACTAGCCAGCCCAGGGGAGCTGTTTTTT. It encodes CATSRELASPGELFF.

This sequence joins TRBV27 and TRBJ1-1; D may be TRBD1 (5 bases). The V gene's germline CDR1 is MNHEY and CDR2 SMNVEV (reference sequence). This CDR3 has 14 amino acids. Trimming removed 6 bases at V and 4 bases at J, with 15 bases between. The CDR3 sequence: CASRIQGGATEAFF. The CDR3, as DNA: TGTGCCAGCAGAATCCAGGGCGGTGCCACTGAAGCTTTCTTT.

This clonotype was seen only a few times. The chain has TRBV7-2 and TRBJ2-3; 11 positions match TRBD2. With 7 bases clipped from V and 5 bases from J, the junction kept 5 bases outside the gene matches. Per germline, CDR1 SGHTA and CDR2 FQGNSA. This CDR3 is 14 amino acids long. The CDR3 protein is CASTQGTSGDTQYF. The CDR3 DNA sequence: TGTGCCAGCACCCAAGGGACTAGCGGAGATACGCAGTATTTT.

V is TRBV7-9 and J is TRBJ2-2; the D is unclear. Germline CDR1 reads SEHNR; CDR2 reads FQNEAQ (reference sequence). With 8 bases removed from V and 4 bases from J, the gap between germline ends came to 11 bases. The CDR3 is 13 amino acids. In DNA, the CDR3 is TGTGCCAGCCAGCTTAGTAGCACCGGGGAGCTGTTTTTT. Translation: CASQLSSTGELFF. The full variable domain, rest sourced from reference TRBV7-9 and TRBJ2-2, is DTGVSQNPRHKITKRGQNVTFRCDPISEHNRLYWYRQTLGQGPEFLTYFQNEAQLEKSRLLSDRFSAERPKGSFSTLEIQRTEQGDSAMYLCASQLSSTGELFFGEGSRLTVL.